This T cell receptor beta chain appears in the sequencing data of a study of cytotoxic CD8 clonotypes in ibrutinib-treated CLL. About the study: A median 12 months of treatment, range 6 to 36, preceded the collection of response samples.

Study-wide findings and caveats: An increase in clonality occurred at ibrutinib response, followed by a return toward baseline at progression.

With 1 base removed from V and 2 bases from J, the gap between germline ends came to 6 bases. In germline, CDR1 is LNHNV, CDR2 YYDKDF (reference sequence). CDR3 length: 14 amino acids. Target depth was 1 in 200,000 to 1 in 1 million T cells, about 10x per clonotype. Repertoires were generated with immunoSEQ multiplex PCR, while TCRdb's copy carries only in-frame clones and drops some. Counted here are around 250,000 clones, roughly 70% occurring once; the ten biggest clones make up 15%. Comment on this clone: Its antigen is unknown.

The chain joins TRBV15 to TRBJ2-1; no clear D gene. The sequence came from a human donor with chronic lymphocytic leukemia. The input for sequencing was PBMCs, taken after 24 months of ibrutinib treatment. CDR3 protein: CATSRGRTYNEQFF. As DNA, the CDR3 is TGTGCCACCAGCAGAGGCCGGACCTACAATGAGCAGTTCTTC.